This T cell receptor (beta chain) comes out of a study of cytomegalovirus exposure and HLA in healthy donors. Clones were sequenced by immunoSEQ multiplex PCR, and TCRdb holds only the in-frame ones, with some missing. The sample has fewer than 200,000 clones, roughly nine tenths seen once. Looked up from germline, CDR1 is SGHDT and CDR2 is YYEEEE. The J segment lost 2 bases and the V segment lost 2 bases, leaving 5 bases of the junction unmatched. CDR3 length: 17 residues. This clone was seen only once. No antigen is known for it. It was the approximately 120-subject validation cohort, separate from the roughly 700-subject first cohort, to which the donors belonged. Notes on the study in general: High specificity and sensitivity for cytomegalovirus status were reported for the classifier. Most observed TCR sequences were rare, whereas some public TCRs were detected in many donors. The study labeled under 200 TCR beta chains cytomegalovirus-associated.

Specimen: PBMCs. The TCR was taken from a woman in her twenties or thirties in good health and CMV-seronegative. This chain uses TRBV5-6 with TRBJ2-7, with 15 bases that match TRBD2. CDR3 in DNA: TGTGCCAGCAGCTTTGGACTAGCGGGAGGGGGACCCTACGAGCAGTACTTC. Amino acid sequence: CASSFGLAGGGPYEQYF.